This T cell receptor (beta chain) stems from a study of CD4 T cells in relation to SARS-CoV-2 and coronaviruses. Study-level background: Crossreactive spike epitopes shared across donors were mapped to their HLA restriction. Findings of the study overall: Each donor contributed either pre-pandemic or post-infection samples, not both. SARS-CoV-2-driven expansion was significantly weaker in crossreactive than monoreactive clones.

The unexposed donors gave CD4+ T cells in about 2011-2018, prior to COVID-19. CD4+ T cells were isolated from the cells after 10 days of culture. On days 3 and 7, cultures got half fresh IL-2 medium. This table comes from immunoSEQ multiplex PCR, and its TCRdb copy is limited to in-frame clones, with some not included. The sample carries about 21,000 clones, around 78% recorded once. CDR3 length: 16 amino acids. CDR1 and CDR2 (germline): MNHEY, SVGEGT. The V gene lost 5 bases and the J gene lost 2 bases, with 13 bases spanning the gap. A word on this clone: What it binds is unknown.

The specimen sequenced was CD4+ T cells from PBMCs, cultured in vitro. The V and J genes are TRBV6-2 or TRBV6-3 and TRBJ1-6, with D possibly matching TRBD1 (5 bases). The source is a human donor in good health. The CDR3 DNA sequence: TGTGCCAGCAGTAGGACACTACCCACCTATAATTCACCCCTCCACTTT. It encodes CASSRTLPTYNSPLHF.